The 3 T cell receptor beta chains below come from one sample, sequenced in a study of CD8 T cells in ankylosing spondylitis. General study findings and limits: It appeared that ankylosing spondylitis blood was characterized by a TCR beta motif of several highly homologous variants.

One entry per CDR3 protein, called by TCRdb with MiXCR from the 5' RACE reads. This sample has roughly 670,000 distinct CDR3 sequences, with around 19% found just once. These TCRs' antigens remain unknown. The sample consisted of blood, either unsorted or a sorted T cell fraction (not recorded which). The receptors derive from a male donor with ankylosing spondylitis.

This chain links TRBV3-1 with TRBJ2-5; D possibly uses TRBD1 or TRBD2 (5 bases each). The germline CDR1 and CDR2 sequences are LGHDT and YNNKEL (reference sequence). CDR3 length: 15 amino acids. Trimming removed 1 base from V and 6 bases from J, with 15 bases in between. CDR3 sequence: CASSQAHGTAKTQYF. In DNA form, the CDR3 reads TGTGCCAGCAGCCAAGCCCACGGGACGGCCAAGACCCAGTACTTC.

The genes are TRBV10-3 and TRBJ1-2, with 7 bases identical to TRBD1. The germline gives CDR1 ENHRY, CDR2 SYGVKD. V trimming: 5 bases; J trimming: 2 bases; junction bases outside the gene matches: 5. The CDR3 covers 14 residues. For the CDR3, the DNA is TGTGCCATCAGTCAGCAGGGGGTCAACTATGGCTACACCTTC. Its translation is CAISQQGVNYGYTF.

There are a few counts of this clonotype. The rearrangement joins TRBV20-1 to TRBJ2-2, with TRBD1 matching over 8 bases. The CDR3 is 14 residues long. CDR1 and CDR2 from the germline V gene are DFQATT and SNEGSKA (reference sequence). Trimming took 1 base from V and 3 from J; bases not matched to a gene: 1. The CDR3 sequence is CSARGDRYTGELFF. The CDR3 DNA is TGCAGTGCTAGAGGGGACAGGTACACCGGGGAGCTGTTTTTT.